Listed below are T cell receptor beta chains from one sample, sequenced in a study of CD8+CD57+ T cells in acquired aplastic anemia. Each CDR3 protein is one row after TCRdb ran MiXCR on the reads. The table shows about 190,000 distinct CDR3 sequences, with around 59% occurring only once. Source material: sorted CD4+, CD8+, or CD8+CD57+ T cells (not recorded which) from PBMCs. These receptors were obtained from a human donor in good health, serving as a control. The CDR3 runs from the conserved cysteine through the conserved F or W. D genes are given only for firm matches. Not every row has a clone size; where given, it reads once, few, many or a size class.

j_call d_call clone_size v_call cdr3_nt cdr3_aa
TRBJ2-2 TRBD2 many TRBV24-1 TGTGCCACCAGTGTTCCCGCTAGCGGGGGGGCTATCACCGGGGAGCTGTTTTTT CATSVPASGGAITGELFF
TRBJ2-7 TRBD1 many TRBV6-1 TGTGCCAGCAGTGAGTCCCACGGGACAGGGAACTACGAGCAGTACTTC CASSESHGTGNYEQYF
TRBJ2-7 NA many TRBV6-2/TRBV6-3 TGTGCCAGCAGTTCCTTAGCAGGGTTCGAGCAGTACTTC CASSSLAGFEQYF
TRBJ2-7 TRBD1 NA TRBV7-2 TGTGCCAGCAGTCGGGCCGGGACAGGGGCCTACGAGCAGTACTTC CASSRAGTGAYEQYF
TRBJ2-6 NA many TRBV7-9 TGTGCCAGCAGCTTTTCCAGGACTGGGGCCAACGTCCTGACTTTC CASSFSRTGANVLTF
TRBJ2-2 TRBD1 NA TRBV7-8 TGTGCCAGCAGCCCACCCGGGACAGGGAACACCGGGGAGCTGTTTTTT CASSPPGTGNTGELFF
TRBJ1-1 TRBD1 many TRBV20-1 TGCAGTGCTAGGGGACAGGCCGGCACTGAAGCTTTCTTT CSARGQAGTEAFF
TRBJ1-6 NA NA TRBV12-3/TRBV12-4 TGTGCCAGCAGTTGGACAGAGGAATCACCCCTCCACTTT CASSWTEESPLHF
TRBJ2-2 NA many TRBV20-1 TGCAGTGCCCCCTTGGCAGGGTCGAACACCGGGGAGCTGTTTTTT CSAPLAGSNTGELFF
TRBJ2-5 NA medium-sized TRBV7-9 TGTGCCAGCAGCTTAGCGGGCGAGACCCAGTACTTC CASSLAGETQYF
TRBJ1-1 TRBD1 once TRBV5-1 TGCGCCAGCAGCCACGGGACAGGGGGCGGAGAAGCTTTCTTT CASSHGTGGGEAFF
TRBJ1-5 NA many TRBV4-2 TGTGCCAGCAGCCAAGAAATGCCACAGCCCCAGCATTTT CASSQEMPQPQHF